Below, one T cell receptor beta chain is given with its context. Donors were nominally healthy when sampled, though unrecorded immune exposures were likely. These data belong to a study of cytomegalovirus exposure and HLA in healthy donors. The primer mix had 60 Vbeta and 13 Jbeta primers. Using immunoSEQ multiplex PCR, the repertoire was profiled, and TCRdb retains in-frame clones only, with some absent. This sample has fewer than 250,000 clones, with roughly 80% found just once. Germline trimming cut 4 bases from V and 4 bases from J; bases unmatched to any gene: 21. This CDR3 has 20 amino acids. Germline V gene lookup returns CDR1 SNHLY and CDR2 FYNNEI.

The material sequenced was PBMCs. This clonotype was sampled from a man aged 40-49 years in good health and CMV-seropositive. This rearrangement joins TRBV2 to TRBJ2-3; TRBD2 aligns across 9 bases. CDR3 sequence reads: CASSGGRGGGAGGVADTQYF. DNA for the CDR3: TGTGCCAGCAGTGGGGGCCGGGGCGGGGGGGCCGGAGGTGTTGCAGATACGCAGTATTTT.